The entry below gives a single T cell receptor (beta chain) sequence along with its context. Its antigen is undetermined. The data originate from a study of vaccination and CD4 T cells after COVID-19. Overall study: Six males and four females constituted the convalescent cohort, two of whom were Hispanic.

With the Oncomine TCR Beta short-read assay, DNA from cultured CD4+ T cells was sequenced. Investigators obtained genomic DNA by extraction from cultured CD4+ T cells. TCRdb called the PCR reads again in MiXCR, with one record for every CDR3 protein. The repertoire holds about 16,000 distinct CDR3 sequences, with 57% as singletons. Trimming took 10 bases from V and 4 from J; bases not matched to a gene: 9. This CDR3 has 15 residues. Germline V gene sequence: CDR1 MNHEY, CDR2 SMNVEV (reference sequence). The treatment denotes: approximately 11-day PBMC culture with coronavirus spike peptide pools or control peptides (ViraFEST assay). Under the ViraFEST approach, antigen-specific T cells were expanded with peptide pools and TCRs subsequently sequenced. Peptide pools at roughly 10 ug/ml stimulated around 2 million PBMCs per well with approximately 9.3 IU/ml IL-2.

The specimen was CD4+ T cells from blood, cultured in vitro. This rearrangement joins TRBV27 to TRBJ1-4, with 10 bases lining up with TRBD1. This receptor was identified in a human donor who had recovered from COVID-19. Written as DNA, the CDR3 is TGTGCCACTGGGACAGGGGATTCTCGTAATGAAAAACTGTTTTTT. It encodes CATGTGDSRNEKLFF.